This is a list of T cell receptor beta chains from one sample in a study of blood T cell repertoires in COVID-19. Measured with immunoSEQ multiplex PCR; TCRdb has only the in-frame clones, and not every one. The table lists 250,000 or so clones, 70% to 90% of them singletons. Input material: peripheral blood. The receptors come from a woman in her forties who had recovered from COVID-19. The CDR3 runs from the conserved cysteine through the conserved F or W. Each record gives: V gene, D gene, J gene, clone size, CDR3 protein, CDR3 DNA. D genes are given only for firm matches. Clone size is given for some rows only: seen once, a few or many times, or a class if the clone is expanded.

>TRBV2|-|TRBJ2-1|-
CASPGRRGNGEQFF
TGTGCCAGCCCTGGCCGGAGGGGAAACGGTGAGCAGTTCTTC
>TRBV18|-|TRBJ1-1|few
CASSWGGPNTEAFF
TGTGCCAGCTCATGGGGGGGGCCGAACACTGAAGCTTTCTTT
>TRBV27|-|TRBJ2-2|-
CASSSGDGPTGELFF
TGTGCCAGCAGTTCGGGGGACGGACCCACCGGGGAGCTGTTTTTT
>TRBV5-1|TRBD2|TRBJ2-5|once
CASSLGDLAGETQYF
TGCGCCAGCAGCTTGGGGGACCTAGCGGGGGAGACCCAGTACTTC
>TRBV9|TRBD1|TRBJ1-2|-
CASSPYREAQGAGYGYTF
TGTGCCAGCAGCCCGTACCGGGAAGCACAGGGGGCGGGCTATGGCTACACCTTC
>TRBV5-1|TRBD1|TRBJ2-1|-
CASSPWGQGDNEQFF
TGCGCCAGCAGCCCGTGGGGACAGGGGGACAATGAGCAGTTCTTC
>TRBV30|-|TRBJ1-2|-
CAWNIPGLGYTF
TGTGCCTGGAACATCCCCGGGTTGGGCTACACCTTC
>TRBV27|-|TRBJ1-1|-
CASSLGRLNTEAFF
TGTGCCAGCAGTTTAGGGAGACTGAACACTGAAGCTTTCTTT
>TRBV6-4|TRBD2|TRBJ2-1|-
CASSALTSGVYNEQFF
TGTGCCAGCAGTGCCCTGACTAGCGGGGTCTACAATGAGCAGTTCTTC
>TRBV19|TRBD1|TRBJ1-2|-
CASIRQGRGYGYTF
TGTGCCAGTATCAGACAGGGAAGGGGCTATGGCTACACCTTC
>TRBV7-9|-|TRBJ2-7|-
CASSLGTGPGVDGQYF
TGTGCCAGCAGCTTAGGGACAGGCCCGGGGGTTGATGGGCAGTACTTC
>TRBV6-6|TRBD1|TRBJ1-4|-
CASSGTGGAGEEKLFF
TGTGCCAGCAGCGGGACAGGGGGCGCCGGGGAGGAAAAACTGTTTTTT
>TRBV6-2/TRBV6-3|TRBD2|TRBJ2-4|-
CASSYSIGLAALYF
TGTGCCAGCAGTTACTCGATAGGCCTAGCGGCCCTCTACTTC
>TRBV9|-|TRBJ1-1|once
CASSGRGTEAFF
TGTGCCAGCAGCGGCAGAGGTACTGAAGCTTTCTTT
>TRBV21-1|-|TRBJ1-5|-
CASKSGQLPNQPQHF
TGTGCCAGCAAGTCGGGACAGCTACCAAATCAGCCCCAGCATTTT
>TRBV5-6|-|TRBJ1-6|-
CASSPSSPGDSPLHF
TGTGCCAGCAGCCCTTCTAGCCCCGGGGATTCACCCCTCCACTTT
>TRBV20-1|TRBD1|TRBJ1-1|many
CSASPGQGVLLNTEAFF
TGCAGTGCTAGTCCCGGACAGGGGGTTTTATTGAACACTGAAGCTTTCTTT
>TRBV18|-|TRBJ1-1|-
CASSPGRTEAFF
TGTGCCAGCTCCCCCGGGAGGACTGAAGCTTTCTTT
>TRBV19|-|TRBJ1-5|few
CASSAHRENQPQHF
TGTGCCAGTAGTGCCCACAGGGAAAATCAGCCCCAGCATTTT
>TRBV7-8|-|TRBJ2-1|-
CASSPGGYEQFF
TGTGCCAGCAGCCCGGGGGGCTATGAGCAGTTCTTC
>TRBV25-1|-|TRBJ1-2|-
CATRGTNYGYTF
TGTGCCACCAGGGGCACTAACTATGGCTACACCTTC
>TRBV9|TRBD2|TRBJ2-1|-
CASSSSGGRWANNEQFF
TGTGCCAGCAGCAGTAGCGGGGGGAGGTGGGCAAACAATGAGCAGTTCTTC
>TRBV3-1/TRBV3-2|-|TRBJ2-3|-
CASSQGTLGAPDTQYF
TGTGCCAGCAGCCAAGGGACCCTGGGGGCCCCAGATACGCAGTATTTT
>TRBV18|-|TRBJ1-6|-
CASSWDGSSYNSPLHF
TGTGCCAGCTCCTGGGACGGGAGCTCCTATAATTCACCCCTCCACTTT
>TRBV4-1|TRBD1|TRBJ1-2|-
CASSPQQGPYGYTF
TGCGCCAGCAGCCCCCAACAGGGGCCCTATGGCTACACCTTC
>TRBV2|-|TRBJ1-1|-
CASSRGVGTEAFF
TGTGCCAGCAGCCGGGGGGTTGGCACTGAAGCTTTCTTT
>TRBV5-1|TRBD1|TRBJ1-3|-
CASSSPDRDVSGNTIYF
TGCGCCAGCAGCTCCCCGGACAGGGACGTCTCTGGAAACACCATATATTTT
>TRBV30|TRBD1|TRBJ1-3|-
CAWSVWDRVGNTIYF
TGTGCCTGGAGTGTGTGGGACAGGGTGGGAAACACCATATATTTT
>TRBV6-2/TRBV6-3|-|TRBJ1-5|-
CASSNTLSPQHF
TGTGCCAGCAGTAACACCCTGTCGCCCCAGCATTTT
>TRBV18|-|TRBJ1-4|once
CASSPGFQGKGEKLFF
TGTGCCAGCTCACCAGGTTTCCAGGGAAAGGGGGAAAAACTGTTTTTT
>TRBV2|-|TRBJ2-1|-
CANQPGPNEQFF
TGTGCCAACCAGCCTGGGCCCAATGAGCAGTTCTTC
>TRBV14|TRBD2|TRBJ2-1|-
CASSPYRLAGWLGYNEQFF
TGTGCCAGCAGCCCCTACCGACTAGCAGGGTGGTTGGGGTACAATGAGCAGTTCTTC
>TRBV5-6|-|TRBJ2-2|-
CASSLGGVTGELFF
TGTGCCAGCAGCTTGGGGGGAGTCACCGGGGAGCTGTTTTTT
>TRBV27|TRBD1|TRBJ2-3|many
CASQGGHQRTGRSTDTQYF
TGTGCCAGCCAGGGGGGCCACCAACGGACAGGGCGCTCCACAGATACGCAGTATTTT
>TRBV6-2/TRBV6-3|TRBD1|TRBJ1-2|-
CASSKGQGDGYTF
TGTGCCAGCAGCAAGGGACAGGGTGATGGCTACACCTTC
>TRBV3-1/TRBV3-2|TRBD2|TRBJ2-1|-
CASSQGRVVEQFF
TGTGCCAGCAGCCAGGGGAGGGTAGTCGAGCAGTTCTTC
>TRBV21-1|-|TRBJ1-5|-
CARLPRAGGPGQPQHF
TGTGCCCGACTCCCCAGGGCAGGGGGACCGGGGCAGCCCCAGCATTTT
>TRBV10-3|-|TRBJ2-7|-
CAISALSATYEQYF
TGTGCCATCAGTGCCTTGAGCGCCACCTACGAGCAGTACTTC
>TRBV6-6|TRBD2|TRBJ2-1|-
CASRTSASYNEQFF
TGTGCCAGCAGGACTAGCGCCTCCTACAATGAGCAGTTCTTC
>TRBV9|TRBD2|TRBJ2-5|-
CASSVGGSGPQETQYF
TGTGCCAGCAGCGTAGGGGGTAGCGGGCCTCAAGAGACCCAGTACTTC
>TRBV30|TRBD2|TRBJ2-7|-
CAWSGSGRAFEQYF
TGTGCCTGGAGCGGTAGCGGGAGGGCCTTCGAGCAGTACTTC
>TRBV4-1|-|TRBJ1-3|few
CASSQETPGSSGNTIYF
TGCGCCAGCAGCCAAGAAACGCCAGGCTCGTCTGGAAACACCATATATTTT
>TRBV6-6|-|TRBJ1-3|-
CATGWWDTIYF
TGTGCCACGGGGTGGTGGGACACCATATATTTT
>TRBV12-3/TRBV12-4|-|TRBJ1-2|-
CAGRGDYGYTF
TGTGCGGGGAGGGGGGACTATGGCTACACCTTC